This T cell receptor beta chain was identified during a study of molecular identifiers for immune sequencing clone quantification. To note about this clonotype: This may come from a read error, since a much larger clone is one base off.

Trimming cost V 0 bases and J 4 bases, with 6 bases left between them. This CDR3 has 13 residues. The germline gives CDR1 PRHDT, CDR2 FYEKMQ (reference sequence). TCRdb independently ran MiXCR on the PCR reads; one entry per CDR3 protein. The sample holds tens of thousands of distinct CDR3 sequences; more than 20% are singletons and the top ten take around 0.98%. This chain connects TRBV13 to TRBJ2-5, with D unresolved. The sequencing input was naive CD8+ T cells from blood, with Jurkat cell RNA spiked in. Subset specified: FACS-sorted CD8+CD4-CCR7+CD45RA+ naive T cells. The TCR originated in a human donor in good health. Some libraries in this study had Jurkat cell RNA spiked in. The CDR3: CASSLGVRETQYF. The CDR3 DNA is TGTGCCAGCAGCTTAGGGGTTCGAGAGACCCAGTACTTC.